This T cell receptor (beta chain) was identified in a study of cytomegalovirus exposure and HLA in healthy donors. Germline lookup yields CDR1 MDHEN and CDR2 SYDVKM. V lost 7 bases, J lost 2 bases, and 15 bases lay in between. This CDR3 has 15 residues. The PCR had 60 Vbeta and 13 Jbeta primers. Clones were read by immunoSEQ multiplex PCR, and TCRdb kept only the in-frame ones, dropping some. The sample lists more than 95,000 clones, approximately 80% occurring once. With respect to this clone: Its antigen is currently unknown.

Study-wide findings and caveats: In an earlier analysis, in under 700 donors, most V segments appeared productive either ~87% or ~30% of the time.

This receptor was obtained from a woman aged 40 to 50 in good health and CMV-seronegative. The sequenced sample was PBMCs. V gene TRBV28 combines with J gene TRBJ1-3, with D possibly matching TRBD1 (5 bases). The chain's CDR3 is CASKLFRAAGNTIYF. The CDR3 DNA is TGTGCCAGCAAACTGTTCAGGGCCGCTGGAAACACCATATATTTT.